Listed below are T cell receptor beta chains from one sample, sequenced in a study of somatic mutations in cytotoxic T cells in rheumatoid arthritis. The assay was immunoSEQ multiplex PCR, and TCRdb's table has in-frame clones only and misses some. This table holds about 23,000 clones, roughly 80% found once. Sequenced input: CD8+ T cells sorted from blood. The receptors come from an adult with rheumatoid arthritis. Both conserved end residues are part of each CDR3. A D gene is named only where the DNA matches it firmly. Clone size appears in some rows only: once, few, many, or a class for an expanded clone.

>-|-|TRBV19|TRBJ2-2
TGTGCCAGTAGTATAGGATGGGTCCCCGGGGAGCTGTTTTTT
CASSIGWVPGELFF
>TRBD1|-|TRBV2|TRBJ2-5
TGTGCCATTCCCGTCGGGGACAGCGAAGAGACCCAGTACTTC
CAIPVGDSEETQYF
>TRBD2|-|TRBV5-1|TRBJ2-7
TGCGCCAGCAGCTTGGCTCCTAGCGGGGCCTACGAGCAGTACTTC
CASSLAPSGAYEQYF
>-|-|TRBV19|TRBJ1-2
TGTGCCAGTAGTAATGGGTACGGCTACACCTTC
CASSNGYGYTF
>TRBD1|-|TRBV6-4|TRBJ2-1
TGTGCCAGCAGTGGGACAGGGCACAATGAGCAGTTCTTC
CASSGTGHNEQFF
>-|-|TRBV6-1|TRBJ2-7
TGTGCCAGCAGTCCGCGGGGAGCCTCCTACGAGCAGTACTTC
CASSPRGASYEQYF
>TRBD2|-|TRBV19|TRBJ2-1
TGTGCCAGTAGTATGACTAGCGGGGGGATCTCCTACAATGAGCAGTTCTTC
CASSMTSGGISYNEQFF
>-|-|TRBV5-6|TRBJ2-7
TGTGCCAGCAGCCAGGACTCCCCCTACGAGCAGTACTTC
CASSQDSPYEQYF
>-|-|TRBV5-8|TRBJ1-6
TGTGCCAGCAGCTGGGGGATTAAGGGCTCAGTCCTCCACTTT
CASSWGIKGSVLHF
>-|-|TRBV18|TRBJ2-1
TGTGCCAGCTCACCCAGAGGGACTTTCTCCTACAATGAGCAGTTCTTC
CASSPRGTFSYNEQFF
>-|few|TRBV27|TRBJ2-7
TGTGCCAGCAGTCAGGGGACACCTGAGCAGTACTTC
CASSQGTPEQYF
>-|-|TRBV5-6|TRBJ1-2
TGTGCCAGCAGCTTGGGGCAGGGGTGGACCCCACACTATGGCTACACCTTC
CASSLGQGWTPHYGYTF
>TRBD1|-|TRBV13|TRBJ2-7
TGTGCCAGCAGCTTAGGCGGGACAGGGCTAACCTACGAGCAGTACTTC
CASSLGGTGLTYEQYF
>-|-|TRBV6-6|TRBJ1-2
TGTGCCAGCAGTTACTCGGGGGGGTTGAGCTATGGCTACACCTTC
CASSYSGGLSYGYTF
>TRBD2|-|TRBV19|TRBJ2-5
TGTGCCAGTAGTCCTGGGACTAGCGGGGAGGAGACCCAGTACTTC
CASSPGTSGEETQYF
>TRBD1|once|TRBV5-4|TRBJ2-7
TGTGCCAGCAGCTTGGGGACAGGATACGAGCAGTACTTC
CASSLGTGYEQYF
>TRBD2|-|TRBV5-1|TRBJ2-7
TGCGCCAGCAGCTTAAGCGGGGGAATCCGGTACGAGCAGTACTTC
CASSLSGGIRYEQYF
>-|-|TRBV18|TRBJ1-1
TGTGCCAGCTCACCACCGGCAGAGATCATGAACACTGAAGCTTTCTTT
CASSPPAEIMNTEAFF
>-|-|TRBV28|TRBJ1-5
TGTGCCAGCAGTTCCCACAGGAGGGGCGTCAATCAGCCCCAGCATTTT
CASSSHRRGVNQPQHF
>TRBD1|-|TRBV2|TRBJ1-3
TGTGCCAGCAGTACAGGACAGGGAGGAGGAAACACCATATATTTT
CASSTGQGGGNTIYF
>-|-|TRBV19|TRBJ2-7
TGTGCCAGTAGTATCAATCCCCAGGGTTACGACGAGCAGTACTTC
CASSINPQGYDEQYF
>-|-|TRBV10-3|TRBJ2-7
TGTGCCAGCAAGGGGGGCTTGTCCTACGAGCAGTACTTC
CASKGGLSYEQYF
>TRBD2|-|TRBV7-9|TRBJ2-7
TGTGCCAGCTGCGGGGAGGGGTCCTACGAGCAGTACTTC
CASCGEGSYEQYF
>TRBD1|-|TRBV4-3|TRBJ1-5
TGCGCCAGCAGCCCCATACAGGGGTCTCAGCCCCAGCATTTT
CASSPIQGSQPQHF
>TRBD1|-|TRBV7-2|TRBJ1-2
TGTGCCAGCAGCTTATACGGACAGGGGGCGTATGGCTACACCTTC
CASSLYGQGAYGYTF
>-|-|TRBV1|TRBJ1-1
TGCACCAGCAGCCAAGAAAGCTGGCCGGGGAACACTGAAGCTTTCTTT
CTSSQESWPGNTEAFF
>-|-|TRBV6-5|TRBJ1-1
TGTGCCAGCAGTTACCATGACGGACAGAACACTGAAGCTTTCTTT
CASSYHDGQNTEAFF
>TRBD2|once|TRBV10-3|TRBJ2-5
TGTGCCATCAGCGGCGGGGGGATCTGGGAGACCCAGTACTTC
CAISGGGIWETQYF
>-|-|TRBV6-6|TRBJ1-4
TGTGCCAGCAGTTACTCAGGGATTAATGAAAAACTGTTTTTT
CASSYSGINEKLFF
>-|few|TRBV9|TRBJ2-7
TGTGCCAGCAGCCCCAGGGACTACGAGCAGTACTTC
CASSPRDYEQYF
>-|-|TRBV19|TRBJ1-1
TGTGCCAGTAGCAGCCCCGGGGGGTATACTGAAGCTTTCTTT
CASSSPGGYTEAFF
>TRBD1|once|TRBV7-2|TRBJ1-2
TGTGCCAGCAGCTTAACTGGCAGGGGGAACAATGGCTACACCTTC
CASSLTGRGNNGYTF
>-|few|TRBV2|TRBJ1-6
TGTGCCAGCAGTGCCAGGTATGGGGTGTTTTCACCCCTCCACTTT
CASSARYGVFSPLHF
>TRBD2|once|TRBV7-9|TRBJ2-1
TGTGCCAGCAGCTCCGGGAGGGCAGCCTACAATGAGCAGTTCTTC
CASSSGRAAYNEQFF
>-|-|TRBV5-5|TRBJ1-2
TGTGCCAGCAGCTTTAAACAGGGACCGGTGTATGGCTACACCTTC
CASSFKQGPVYGYTF
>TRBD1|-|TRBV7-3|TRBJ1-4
TGTGCCAGCAGCTTGTCTGACAGGGTCCCTTTTGCAACTAATGAAAAACTGTTTTTT
CASSLSDRVPFATNEKLFF
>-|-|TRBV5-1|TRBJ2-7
TGTGCCAGCAGCCCATTCCCCCGTCCCTACGAGCAGTACTTC
CASSPFPRPYEQYF
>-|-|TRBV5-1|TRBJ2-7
TGCGCCAGCAGCCGCTTTCTTTTCCTCGAGGGGACATTAGGCTACGAGCAGTACTTC
CASSRFLFLEGTLGYEQYF
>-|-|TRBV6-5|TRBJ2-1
TGTGCCAGCAGTTGGAATCCGGACAGCGAGCAGTTCTTC
CASSWNPDSEQFF
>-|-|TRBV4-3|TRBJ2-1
TGCGCCAGCAGCCAAGCTGCTTGGGGGGGGCCTGATGAGCAGTTCTTC
CASSQAAWGGPDEQFF